Shown below are 6 T cell receptor beta chains from a single sample sequenced in a study of cytomegalovirus exposure and HLA in healthy donors. PCR involved 60 Vbeta and 13 Jbeta primers. Sequencing used immunoSEQ multiplex PCR; TCRdb keeps in-frame clones, though not all of them. The repertoire has roughly 130,000 clones, 74% of them found once; the top ten carry approximately 5%. Input material: PBMCs. These receptors originate from a woman aged 50 to 60 in good health and CMV-seropositive.

The rearrangement uses TRBV6-6 and TRBJ2-1; 10 nucleotides line up with TRBD1. The CDR3 has 16 residues. Per the germline V gene, CDR1 is MNHNY and CDR2 is SVGAGI (reference sequence). J lost 4 bases, V lost 0 bases, and 3 bases had no gene match. The CDR3 region is CASSYSPDRGYNEQFF. The CDR3 DNA reads as TGTGCCAGCAGTTACTCGCCGGACAGGGGGTACAATGAGCAGTTCTTC.

This rearrangement joins TRBV4-1 to TRBJ2-3, with 10 bases matching TRBD2. The CDR3 has 17 amino acids. The germline CDR1 and CDR2 sequences are MGHRA and YSYEKL. V trimming: 0 bases; J trimming: 1 base; junction bases outside the gene matches: 4. The CDR3 reads CASSQEIAGGGTDTQYF. In DNA, the CDR3 is TGCGCCAGCAGCCAAGAGATAGCGGGGGGAGGCACAGATACGCAGTATTTT.

There are a few counts of this clone. The V gene is TRBV23-1, the J gene TRBJ1-1; D remains ambiguous. TRBV23-1 is given ORF status, its function remaining uncertain. V was clipped by 0 bases and J by 13 bases, with 9 bases between them. The CDR3 contains 11 residues. CDR3 residues: CASSQSEGGFF. DNA of the CDR3: TGCGCCAGCAGTCAATCCGAAGGAGGTTTCTTT.

With regard to this clone: Mismatch with germline at one junction end may stem from a read error. The V call is TRBV5-1, the J call TRBJ2-2; D possibly corresponds to TRBD1 (6 bases). The CDR3 has 15 amino acids. Germline values: CDR1 SGHRS, CDR2 YFSETQ. CDR3 sequence: CSSSLAGVGTGELFF. As DNA, the CDR3 is TGCTCCAGCAGCTTGGCAGGGGTTGGCACCGGGGAGCTGTTTTTT.

On this clone: At one end the junction does not follow the germline gene, possibly because of a read error. The V gene is TRBV19, the J gene TRBJ1-2; 8 positions match TRBD1. This CDR3 has 15 amino acids. CDR1 is LNHDA, CDR2 SQIVND, per germline (reference sequence). The CDR3 region is CPSSGPHRGFYGYTF. In DNA form, the CDR3 reads TGTCCCAGTAGTGGCCCGCACAGGGGGTTTTATGGCTACACCTTC.

This rearrangement joins TRBV11-3 to TRBJ2-7, with 7 bases identical to TRBD1. Germline CDR1 and CDR2: SGHNT and YENEEA. The CDR3 contains 14 residues. The V gene end was trimmed by 1 base and the J gene end by 10 bases; junction bases not matched to a gene: 10. CDR3 sequence: CASSLATLWDSQYF. The CDR3 DNA sequence: TGTGCCAGCAGCTTAGCAACGTTATGGGACAGCCAGTACTTC.